What follows describes a single T cell receptor beta chain. Germline V CDR1 and CDR2: SGHNT, YYREEE (reference sequence). Trimming at V came to 2 bases and at J to 4 bases, leaving 8 bases not matched to a gene. This CDR3 region has 16 residues. Data came from immunoSEQ multiplex PCR; TCRdb stores just in-frame clones and leaves some out. This sample has approximately 40,000 clones, with around 96% found just once. These data are taken from a study of T cell changes during pregnancy in multiple sclerosis. This chain connects TRBV5-4 to TRBJ2-3; 9 bases map to TRBD2. The sequenced sample was peripheral blood, obtained in the second trimester of pregnancy. The sequence came from a female donor with multiple sclerosis, enrolled in a pregnancy study. The CDR3 sequence: CASSFTAGGPPDTQYF. The CDR3 DNA reads as TGTGCCAGCAGCTTTACTGCGGGGGGGCCCCCAGATACGCAGTATTTT.